The 13 T cell receptor beta chains below come from one sample, sequenced in a study of response to subunit inactivated influenza vaccine. TCRdb itself ran the RT-PCR reads through MiXCR, one entry per CDR3 protein. This sample has roughly 670,000 distinct CDR3 sequences; approximately 14% occur once, and the top ten carry approximately 7.6%. The sample in question was PBMCs from blood, obtained about 14 days before vaccination. These receptors all come from a man aged 50 to 59 who received an inactivated influenza vaccine.

This clonotype was picked up a small number of times. The rearrangement joins TRBV12-3 or TRBV12-4 to TRBJ2-3; a possible D gene is TRBD2 (5 bases). The germline V and J ends were trimmed by 4 bases and 4 bases, with 15 bases remaining between them. This CDR3 contains 15 residues. The CDR3 sequence: CASSSRMRVADTQYF. The DNA of the CDR3 is TGTGCCAGCAGTTCTCGGATGAGGGTGGCAGATACGCAGTATTTT.

The chain links TRBV20-1 to TRBJ2-7; 16 positions agree with TRBD2. From germline, CDR1 is DFQATT and CDR2 SNEGSKA (reference sequence). The J segment lost 4 bases and the V segment lost 3 bases, leaving 6 bases of the junction unmatched. The CDR3 extends over 16 amino acids. CDR3 in DNA: TGCAGTGCTAGCTCCGGGACTAGCGGGAGGGCGTACGAGCAGTACTTC. Protein sequence: CSASSGTSGRAYEQYF.

The rearrangement uses TRBV11-2 and TRBJ1-1, with TRBD1 identical over 7 bases. CDR1 and CDR2 from the germline V gene are SGHAT and FQNNGV. The CDR3 is made up of 14 amino acids. Unmatched junction bases numbered 7, after V lost 4 bases and J lost 5 bases. This chain's CDR3 is CASSWGRGRTEAFF. In nucleotides, the CDR3 is TGTGCCAGCAGCTGGGGCAGGGGGAGGACTGAAGCTTTCTTT.

The rearrangement joins TRBV28 to TRBJ2-3; 7 nucleotides line up with TRBD2. The CDR3 contains 16 residues. Germline loops: CDR1 MDHEN, CDR2 SYDVKM. Germline trimming cut 8 bases from V and 2 bases from J; bases unmatched to any gene: 13. CDR3 bases: TGTGCCAGCCCACCGTCTGGGCGGGGGACCACAGATACGCAGTATTTT. It specifies CASPPSGRGTTDTQYF.

The sample holds many counts of this clonotype. The chain couples TRBV5-1 to TRBJ2-7, with D possibly matching TRBD2 (5 bases). The CDR3 consists of 15 residues. The germline CDR1 and CDR2 sequences are SGHRS and YFSETQ. Trimming pared 1 base from V and 3 bases from J, leaving 14 bases between. The CDR3 spells CASSLLGGADYEQYF. The DNA of the CDR3 is TGCGCCAGCAGCTTGCTCGGAGGAGCGGACTACGAGCAGTACTTC.

V is TRBV20-1 and J is TRBJ2-5; D remains ambiguous. Trimming cost V 0 bases and J 5 bases, with 10 bases left between them. Germline assignment: CDR1 DFQATT and CDR2 SNEGSKA (reference sequence). This CDR3 comprises 13 residues. The CDR3 loop is CSARDPVRETQYF. The CDR3 nucleotides read TGCAGTGCTAGAGACCCGGTTAGGGAGACCCAGTACTTC.

The V call is TRBV9, the J call TRBJ2-1, with unresolved D. V lost 0 bases, J lost 6 bases, and 10 bases lay in between. This CDR3 is built from 14 residues. Germline lookup yields CDR1 SGDLS and CDR2 YYNGEE. The CDR3 nucleotides read TGTGCCAGCAGCGTAGACGGCGGAACCAATGAGCAGTTCTTC. Translating gives CASSVDGGTNEQFF.

CDR3 coding DNA: TGTGCCAGCAATCTTCCGGCAGGACTAGCGGGGGGGCCATCAACCGATACGCAGTATTTT. Translating it yields CASNLPAGLAGGPSTDTQYF. The V and J genes are TRBV27 and TRBJ2-3, with 15 positions matching TRBD2. Trimming cost V 7 bases and J 6 bases; bases outside gene matches: 20. The CDR3 extends over 20 amino acids. CDR1 is MNHEY, CDR2 SMNVEV, per germline (reference sequence).

The chain combines TRBV7-8 with TRBJ2-1; TRBD2 matches at 8 bases. Looked up from germline, CDR1 is SGHVS and CDR2 is FQNEAQ. Trimming removed 3 bases from V and 9 bases from J; junction bases left unmatched: 10. The CDR3 consists of 15 residues. The CDR3 region is CASSLMTSAGSEQFF. The CDR3 DNA sequence: TGTGCCAGCAGCTTGATGACTAGCGCTGGCTCTGAGCAGTTCTTC.

The gene calls are TRBV12-3 or TRBV12-4 and TRBJ1-4; D gene ambiguous. V was clipped by 2 bases and J by 8 bases, with 18 bases between them. The CDR3 length is 16 residues. The CDR3 bases are TGTGCCAGCAGTTTATGGCAGTCAACAAGAGGGGAAAAACTGTTTTTT. Amino acids: CASSLWQSTRGEKLFF.

This chain links TRBV6-1 with TRBJ1-4, with unresolved D. CDR1 is MNHNS and CDR2 is SASEGT in the germline V gene. This CDR3 has 15 residues. V was pared by 6 bases and J by 4 bases, with 15 bases between. The CDR3 coding sequence is TGTGCCAGCAGGGCGGAGGGAGGCTATAATGAAAAACTGTTTTTT. This encodes CASRAEGGYNEKLFF.

This clonotype has a handful of counts. The chain recombines TRBV29-1 with TRBJ1-2; possibly TRBD1 for D (6 bases). The CDR3 runs 15 residues. Trimming took off 4 bases at V and 7 bases at J, with 22 bases between the two ends. In germline, CDR1 is SQVTM, CDR2 ANQGSEA. CDR3 loop: CSVGTPRDGGLGYTF. CDR3 nucleotides: TGCAGCGTTGGAACACCCAGGGACGGGGGCCTTGGCTACACCTTC.

This clonotype was detected a few times. The rearrangement uses TRBV11-2 and TRBJ2-3; D may be TRBD1 or TRBD2 (7 bases each). The CDR3 loop spans 15 amino acids. Per the germline V gene, CDR1 is SGHAT and CDR2 is FQNNGV. Trimming removed 3 bases from V and 3 bases from J, with 13 bases in between. CDR3 region: CASSFRGGKTDTQYF. DNA of the CDR3: TGTGCCAGCAGCTTCAGGGGGGGCAAAACAGATACGCAGTATTTT.